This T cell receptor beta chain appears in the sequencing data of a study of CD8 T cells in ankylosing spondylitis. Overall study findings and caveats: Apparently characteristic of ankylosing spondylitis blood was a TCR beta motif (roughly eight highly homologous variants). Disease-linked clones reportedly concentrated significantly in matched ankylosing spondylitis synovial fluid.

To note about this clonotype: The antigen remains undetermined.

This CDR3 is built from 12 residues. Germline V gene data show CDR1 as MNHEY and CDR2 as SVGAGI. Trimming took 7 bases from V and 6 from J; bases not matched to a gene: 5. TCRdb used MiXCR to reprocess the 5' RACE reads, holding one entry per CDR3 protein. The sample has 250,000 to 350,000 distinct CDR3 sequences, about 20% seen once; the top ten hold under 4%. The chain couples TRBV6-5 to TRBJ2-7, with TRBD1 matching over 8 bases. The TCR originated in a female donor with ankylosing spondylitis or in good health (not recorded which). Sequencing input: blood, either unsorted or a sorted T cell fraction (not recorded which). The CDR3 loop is CASITDRGEQYF. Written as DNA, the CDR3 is TGTGCCAGCATTACCGACAGGGGCGAGCAGTACTTC.